This T cell receptor beta chain stems from a study of blood T cell repertoires in COVID-19. Some clones are missing from TCRdb's copy, which holds only in-frame ones; the method was immunoSEQ multiplex PCR. The sample consists of more than 300,000 clones, around 91% of them appearing once. The CDR3 has 15 residues. V dropped 4 bases and J dropped 4; count of bases not matched to a gene: 4. Germline V gene sequence: CDR1 PRHDT, CDR2 FYEKMQ (reference sequence). Sequenced input: peripheral blood. This sequence was found in a woman aged 40 to 50 with COVID-19, enrolled during active disease. This chain joins TRBV13 and TRBJ2-2, with TRBD2 identical over 9 bases. The CDR3 sequence is CASSSAGGGTGELFF. DNA for the CDR3: TGTGCCAGCAGCTCAGCGGGAGGCGGCACCGGGGAGCTGTTTTTT.